The entry that follows covers one TCR beta chain sequence. Its antigen remains unknown. V was shortened by 0 bases and J by 0 bases, with 3 bases between the two germline ends. CDR3 size: 13 residues. Germline values: CDR1 SGHNT, CDR2 YYREEE (reference sequence). PCR employed 60 Vbeta and 13 Jbeta primers. Libraries were prepared by immunoSEQ multiplex PCR; TCRdb keeps only in-frame clonotypes and omits some of them. Of more than 95,000 clones in the sample, under 85% are singletons; the top ten hold roughly 4%. These data are taken from a study of cytomegalovirus exposure and HLA in healthy donors. The study, taken as a whole, reports: In a later analysis, HLA-associated beta chains showed higher expansion and lower generation probabilities than comparable chains. Researchers reported in a later analysis that a missense DCLRE1C variant was tied to TCR beta V- and J-gene trimming. Prediction of most subjects' HLA-A and HLA-B alleles by TCR beta sequences was reportedly accurate. Being productive about 87% or about 30% of the time was typical of most TCR beta V segments in an earlier analysis.

This sequence originates from a middle-aged man in good health and CMV-seropositive. The rearrangement links TRBV5-4 to TRBJ1-2; D unclear. Sequencing was carried out using PBMCs. CDR3 residues: CASSLAANYGYTF. DNA for the CDR3: TGTGCCAGCAGCTTGGCTGCTAACTATGGCTACACCTTC. The variable domain in full, with the rest retrieved from reference TRBV5-4 and TRBJ1-2, is ETGVTQSPTHLIKTRGQQVTLRCSSQSGHNTVSWYQQALGQGPQFIFQYYREEENGRGNFPPRFSGLQFPNYSSELNVNALELDDSALYLCASSLAANYGYTFGSGTRLTVV.